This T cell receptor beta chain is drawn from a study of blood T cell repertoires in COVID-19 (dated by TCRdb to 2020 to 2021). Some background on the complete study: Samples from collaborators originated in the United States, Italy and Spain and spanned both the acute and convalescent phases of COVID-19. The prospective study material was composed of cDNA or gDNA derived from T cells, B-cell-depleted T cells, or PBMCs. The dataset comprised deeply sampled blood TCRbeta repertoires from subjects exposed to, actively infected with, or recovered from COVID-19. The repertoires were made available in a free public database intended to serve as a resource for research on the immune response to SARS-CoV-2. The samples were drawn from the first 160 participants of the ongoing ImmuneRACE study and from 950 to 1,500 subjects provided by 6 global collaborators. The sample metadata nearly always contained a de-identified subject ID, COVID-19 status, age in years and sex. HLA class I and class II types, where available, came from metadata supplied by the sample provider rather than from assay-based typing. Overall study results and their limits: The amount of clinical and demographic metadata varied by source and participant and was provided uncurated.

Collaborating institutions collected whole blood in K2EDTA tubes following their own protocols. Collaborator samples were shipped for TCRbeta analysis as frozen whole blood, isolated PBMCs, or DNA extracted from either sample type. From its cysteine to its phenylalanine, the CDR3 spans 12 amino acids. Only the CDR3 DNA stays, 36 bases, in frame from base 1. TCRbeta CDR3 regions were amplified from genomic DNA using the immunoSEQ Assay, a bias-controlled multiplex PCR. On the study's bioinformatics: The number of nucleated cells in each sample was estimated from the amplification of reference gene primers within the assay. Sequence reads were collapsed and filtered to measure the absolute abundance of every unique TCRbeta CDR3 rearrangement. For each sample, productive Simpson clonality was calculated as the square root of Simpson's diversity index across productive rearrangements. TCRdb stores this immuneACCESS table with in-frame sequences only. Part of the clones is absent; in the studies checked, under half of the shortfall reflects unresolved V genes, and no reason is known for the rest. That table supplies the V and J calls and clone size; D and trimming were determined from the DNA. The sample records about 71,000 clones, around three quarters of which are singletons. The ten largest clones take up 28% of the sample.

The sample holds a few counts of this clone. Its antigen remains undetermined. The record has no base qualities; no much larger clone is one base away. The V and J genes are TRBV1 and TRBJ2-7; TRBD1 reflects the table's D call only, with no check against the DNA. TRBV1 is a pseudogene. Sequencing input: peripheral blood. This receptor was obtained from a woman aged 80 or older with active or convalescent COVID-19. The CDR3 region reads CTSSLTVQGQYF. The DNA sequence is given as TGCACCAGCAGCTTGACAGTACAGGGGCAGTACTTC.